This TCR beta chain was sequenced for a study of technical replicates of blood from several donors. This CDR3 has 12 amino acids. The ends were cut back, 11 bases at V and 5 bases at J, with 15 bases in the middle. Per the germline V gene, CDR1 is LGHNA and CDR2 is YSLEER. Profiling relied on immunoSEQ multiplex PCR, and the TCRdb table lists in-frame clones only, not all of them. The data show approximately 70,000 clones, about nine tenths seen once. Sequencing input: T cells isolated from PBMCs. The clonotype comes from a human donor in good health. This rearrangement joins TRBV4-3 to TRBJ2-5; weak D call: TRBD2 (6 bases). For the CDR3, the DNA is TGCGCCGGGAATCGGGAGATGGAGACCCAGTACTTC. Amino acid sequence: CAGNREMETQYF.